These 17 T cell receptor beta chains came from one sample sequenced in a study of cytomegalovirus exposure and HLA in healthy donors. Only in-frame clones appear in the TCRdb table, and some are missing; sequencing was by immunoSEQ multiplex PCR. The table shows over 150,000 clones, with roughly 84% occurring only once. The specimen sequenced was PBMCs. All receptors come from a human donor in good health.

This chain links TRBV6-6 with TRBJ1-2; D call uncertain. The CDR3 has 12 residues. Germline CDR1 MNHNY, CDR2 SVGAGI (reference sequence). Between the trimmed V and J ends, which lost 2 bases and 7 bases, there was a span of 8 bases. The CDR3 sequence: CASSYDISGYTF. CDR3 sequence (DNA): TGTGCCAGCAGTTACGACATATCTGGCTACACCTTC.

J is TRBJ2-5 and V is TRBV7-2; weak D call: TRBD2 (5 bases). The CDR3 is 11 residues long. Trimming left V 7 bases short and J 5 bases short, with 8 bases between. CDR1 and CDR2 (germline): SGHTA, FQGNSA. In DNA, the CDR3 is TGTGCCAGCACAGGAGGCGAGACCCAGTACTTC. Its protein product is CASTGGETQYF.

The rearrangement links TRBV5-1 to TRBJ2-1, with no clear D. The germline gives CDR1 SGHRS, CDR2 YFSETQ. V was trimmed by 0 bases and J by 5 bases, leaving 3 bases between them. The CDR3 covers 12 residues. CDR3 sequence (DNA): TGCGCCAGCAGCTTGGGAGACAATGAGCAGTTCTTC. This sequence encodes CASSLGDNEQFF.

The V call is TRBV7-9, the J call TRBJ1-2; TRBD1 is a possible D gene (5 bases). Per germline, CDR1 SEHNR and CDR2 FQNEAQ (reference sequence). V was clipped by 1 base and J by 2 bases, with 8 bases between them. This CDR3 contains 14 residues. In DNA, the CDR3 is TGTGCCAGCAGCTTAGGGCAGGGCAACTATGGCTACACCTTC. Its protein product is CASSLGQGNYGYTF.

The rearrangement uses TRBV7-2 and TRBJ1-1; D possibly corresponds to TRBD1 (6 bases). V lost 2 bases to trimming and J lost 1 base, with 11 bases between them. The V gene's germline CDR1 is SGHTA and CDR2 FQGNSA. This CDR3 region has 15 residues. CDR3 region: CASSLSGVGNTEAFF. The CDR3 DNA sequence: TGTGCCAGCAGCTTATCAGGGGTGGGGAACACTGAAGCTTTCTTT.

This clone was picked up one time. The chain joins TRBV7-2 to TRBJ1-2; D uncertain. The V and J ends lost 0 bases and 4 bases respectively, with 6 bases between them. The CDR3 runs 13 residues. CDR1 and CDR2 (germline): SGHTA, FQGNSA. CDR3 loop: CASSLASIYGYTF. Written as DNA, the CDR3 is TGTGCCAGCAGCTTAGCGTCCATCTATGGCTACACCTTC.

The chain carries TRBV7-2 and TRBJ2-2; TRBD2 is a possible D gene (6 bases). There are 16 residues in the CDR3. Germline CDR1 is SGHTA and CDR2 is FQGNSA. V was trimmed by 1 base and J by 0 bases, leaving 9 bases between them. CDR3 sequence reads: CASSLVGGANTGELFF. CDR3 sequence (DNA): TGTGCCAGCAGCTTAGTGGGCGGGGCGAACACCGGGGAGCTGTTTTTT.

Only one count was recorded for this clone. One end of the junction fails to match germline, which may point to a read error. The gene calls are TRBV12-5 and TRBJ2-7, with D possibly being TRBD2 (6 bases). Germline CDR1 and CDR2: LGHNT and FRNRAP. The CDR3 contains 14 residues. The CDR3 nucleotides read TGTGCTAGTGCTTTGACCGGAGGGCGCTACGAGCAGTACTTC. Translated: CASALTGGRYEQYF.

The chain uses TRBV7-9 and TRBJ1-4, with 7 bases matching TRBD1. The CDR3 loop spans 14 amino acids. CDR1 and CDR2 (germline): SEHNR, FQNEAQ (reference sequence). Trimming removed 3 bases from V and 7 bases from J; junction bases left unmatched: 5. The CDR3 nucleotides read TGTGCCAGCAGCTTTGGGACAGAGGGTGAAAAACTGTTTTTT. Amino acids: CASSFGTEGEKLFF.

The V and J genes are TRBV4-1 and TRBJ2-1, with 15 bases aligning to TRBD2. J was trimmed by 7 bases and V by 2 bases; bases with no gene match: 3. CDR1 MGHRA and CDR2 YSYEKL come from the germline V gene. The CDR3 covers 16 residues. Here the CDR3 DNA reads TGCGCCAGCAGCCAACGGACTAGCGGGGGGGCTAATGAGCAGTTCTTC. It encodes CASSQRTSGGANEQFF.

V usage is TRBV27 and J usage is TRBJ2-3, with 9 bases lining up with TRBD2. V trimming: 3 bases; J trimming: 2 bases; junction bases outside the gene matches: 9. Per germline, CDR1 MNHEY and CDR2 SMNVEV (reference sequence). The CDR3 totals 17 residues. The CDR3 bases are TGTGCCAGCAGTTTTAGGTTAGCGGGGGTTCCCACAGATACGCAGTATTTT. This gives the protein CASSFRLAGVPTDTQYF.

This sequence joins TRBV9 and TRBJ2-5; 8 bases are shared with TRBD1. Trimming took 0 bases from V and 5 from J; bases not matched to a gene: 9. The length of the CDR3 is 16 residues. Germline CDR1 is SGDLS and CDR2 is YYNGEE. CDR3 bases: TGTGCCAGCAGCGTAGGGGGCAGGGGGCACGGGGAGACCCAGTACTTC. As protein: CASSVGGRGHGETQYF.

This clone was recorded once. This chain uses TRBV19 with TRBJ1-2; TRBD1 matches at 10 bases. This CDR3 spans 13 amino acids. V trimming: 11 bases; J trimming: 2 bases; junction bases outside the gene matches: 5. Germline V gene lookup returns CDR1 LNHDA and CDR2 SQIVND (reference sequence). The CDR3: CAAKGQGNYGYTF. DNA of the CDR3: TGTGCCGCTAAGGGACAGGGGAACTATGGCTACACCTTC.

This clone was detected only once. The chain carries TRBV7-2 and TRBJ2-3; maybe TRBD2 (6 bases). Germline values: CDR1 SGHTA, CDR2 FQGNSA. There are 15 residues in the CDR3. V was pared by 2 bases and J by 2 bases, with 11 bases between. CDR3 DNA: TGTGCCAGCAGCTTAACTAGCCTCAACACAGATACGCAGTATTTT. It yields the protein CASSLTSLNTDTQYF.

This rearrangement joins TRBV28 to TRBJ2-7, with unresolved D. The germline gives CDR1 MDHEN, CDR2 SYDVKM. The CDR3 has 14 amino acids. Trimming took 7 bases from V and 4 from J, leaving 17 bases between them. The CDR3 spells CASMWYVDSYEQYF. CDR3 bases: TGTGCCAGCATGTGGTACGTTGACTCTTACGAGCAGTACTTC. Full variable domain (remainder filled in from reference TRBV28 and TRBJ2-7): DVKVTQSSRYLVKRTGEKVFLECVQDMDHENMFWYRQDPGLGLRLIYFSYDVKMKEKGDIPEGYSVSREKKERFSLILESASTNQTSMYLCASMWYVDSYEQYFGPGTRLTVT.

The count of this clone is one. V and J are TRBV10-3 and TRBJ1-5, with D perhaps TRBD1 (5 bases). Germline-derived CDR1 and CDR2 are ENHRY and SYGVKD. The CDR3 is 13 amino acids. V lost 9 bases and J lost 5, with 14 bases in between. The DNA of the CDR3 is TGTGCCATGGGGGGAAGGTGGGATCAGCCCCAGCATTTT. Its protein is CAMGGRWDQPQHF.

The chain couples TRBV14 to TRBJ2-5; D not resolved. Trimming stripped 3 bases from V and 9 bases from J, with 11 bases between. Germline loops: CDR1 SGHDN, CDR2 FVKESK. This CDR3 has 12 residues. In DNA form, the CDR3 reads TGTGCCAGCAGCCATTCCTCGCAGGCCCAGTACTTC. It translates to CASSHSSQAQYF.